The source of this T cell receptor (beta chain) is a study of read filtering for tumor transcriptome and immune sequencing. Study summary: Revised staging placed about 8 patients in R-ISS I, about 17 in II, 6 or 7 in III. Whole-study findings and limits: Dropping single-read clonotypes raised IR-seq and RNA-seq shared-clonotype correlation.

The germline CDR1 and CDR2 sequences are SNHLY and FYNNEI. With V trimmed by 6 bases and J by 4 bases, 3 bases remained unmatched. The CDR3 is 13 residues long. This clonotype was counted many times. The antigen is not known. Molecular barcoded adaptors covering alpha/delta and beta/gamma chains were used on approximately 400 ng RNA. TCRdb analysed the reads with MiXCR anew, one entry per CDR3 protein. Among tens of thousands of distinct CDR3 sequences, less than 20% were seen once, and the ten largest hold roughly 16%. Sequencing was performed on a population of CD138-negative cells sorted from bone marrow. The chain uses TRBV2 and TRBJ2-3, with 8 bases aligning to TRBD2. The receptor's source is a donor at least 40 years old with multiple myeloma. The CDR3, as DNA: TGTGCCAGCAGAGCGGGGGAGGCAGATACGCAGTATTTT. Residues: CASRAGEADTQYF.